This T cell receptor beta chain was identified in a study of response to subunit inactivated influenza vaccine. The CDR3 has 15 residues. The V and J ends lost 4 bases and 7 bases, in that order; junction bases with no gene match: 8. Germline loops: CDR1 SGHRS, CDR2 YFSETQ. Each CDR3 protein gets one entry after TCRdb re-called the RT-PCR reads with MiXCR. The sample has about 700,000 distinct CDR3 sequences; approximately 13% are singletons. In this sample, this clonotype turned up a few times. The rearrangement uses TRBV5-1 and TRBJ1-6; TRBD1 agrees at 7 bases. Sequencing was performed on PBMCs from blood, taken roughly 15 days before vaccination. The clonotype originates from a man aged 50-60 years who received an inactivated influenza vaccine. The CDR3 spells CASSLSGTENSPLHF. The CDR3 nucleotides read TGCGCCAGCAGCCTGTCCGGGACAGAGAATTCACCCCTCCACTTT. Combining the CDR3 with reference TRBV5-1 and TRBJ1-6 gives the whole variable domain KAGVTQTPRYLIKTRGQQVTLSCSPISGHRSVSWYQQTPGQGLQFLFEYFSETQRNKGNFPGRFSGRQFSNSRSEMNVSTLELGDSALYLCASSLSGTENSPLHFGNGTRLTVT.